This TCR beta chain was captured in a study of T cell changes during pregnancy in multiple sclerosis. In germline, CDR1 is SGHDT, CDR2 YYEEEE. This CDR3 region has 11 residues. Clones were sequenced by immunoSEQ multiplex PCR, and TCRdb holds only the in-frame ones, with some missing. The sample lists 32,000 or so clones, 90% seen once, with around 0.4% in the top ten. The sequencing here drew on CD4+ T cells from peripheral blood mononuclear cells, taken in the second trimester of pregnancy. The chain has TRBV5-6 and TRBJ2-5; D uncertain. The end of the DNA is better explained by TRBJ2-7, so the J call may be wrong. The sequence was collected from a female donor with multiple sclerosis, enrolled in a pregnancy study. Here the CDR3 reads CASSTGGEQYF. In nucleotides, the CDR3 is TGTGCCAGCAGCACGGGTGGCGAGCAGTACTTC.